Below are 14 T cell receptor beta chains sequenced from a single sample in a study of T-cell memory formation after mild COVID-19. One entry per CDR3 protein, called by TCRdb with MiXCR from the 5' RACE reads. The data show some 450,000 distinct CDR3 sequences, around 19% seen once. The source material was PBMCs or a T cell subset sorted from them (not recorded which). All receptors come from an adult woman who had mild COVID-19 (a few samples of this study predate the infection). Cell type and time point are not known.

Only a few counts were recorded for this clonotype. The genes are TRBV10-3 and TRBJ2-7, with D uncertain. The CDR3 spans 12 residues. Germline CDR1 and CDR2: ENHRY and SYGVKD. Trimming took 1 base from V and 4 from J, leaving 5 bases between them. The CDR3: CAISEWGYEQYF. The DNA of the CDR3 is TGTGCCATCAGTGAGTGGGGTTACGAGCAGTACTTC.

The rearrangement uses TRBV20-1 and TRBJ2-1, with 8 bases lining up with TRBD2. The V segment lost 5 bases and the J segment 0 bases; nucleotides outside the gene matches: 6. Germline V CDR1 and CDR2: DFQATT, SNEGSKA (reference sequence). CDR3 length: 15 residues. The CDR3 spells CSAGAGGSSYNEQFF. DNA of the CDR3: TGCAGTGCTGGGGCGGGGGGTAGCTCCTACAATGAGCAGTTCTTC.

V gene TRBV7-2 combines with J gene TRBJ2-5, with D possibly TRBD1 on 6 matching bases. Trimming removed 6 bases from V and 5 bases from J, with 16 bases in between. The CDR3 is made up of 14 amino acids. Germline V lookup: CDR1 SGHTA, CDR2 FQGNSA. The CDR3 region is CASSRTQGGETQYF. CDR3 bases: TGTGCCAGCAGTCGGACACAGGGCGGGGAGACCCAGTACTTC.

This clonotype was seen at least ten times. This chain joins TRBV27 and TRBJ1-1; the D is unclear. This CDR3 region has 13 residues. V shed 7 bases and J shed 2 bases, with 11 bases lying between them. The germline V gene has CDR1 MNHEY and CDR2 SMNVEV (reference sequence). Written as DNA, the CDR3 is TGTGCCAGCAAACGGTACCCTAACACTGAAGCTTTCTTT. Amino acids: CASKRYPNTEAFF.

The chain joins TRBV7-9 to TRBJ2-7, with TRBD2 matching 12 bases. This CDR3 comprises 18 residues. The ends lost 4 bases at V and 5 bases at J; junction bases unmatched: 15. CDR1 is SEHNR, CDR2 FQNEAQ, per germline (reference sequence). CDR3 region: CASSSQPWTSGIPHEQYF. DNA of the CDR3: TGTGCCAGCAGCTCACAGCCCTGGACTAGCGGGATTCCCCACGAGCAGTACTTC.

This clonotype was seen more than once but under ten times. This chain connects TRBV25-1 to TRBJ1-1; D is ambiguous. Germline V gene lookup returns CDR1 MGHDK and CDR2 SYGVNS. V lost 1 base and J lost 1, with 4 bases in between. The CDR3 runs to 13 residues. The CDR3 DNA reads TGTGCCAGCAGTGAATCAACGAACACTGAAGCTTTCTTT. Its translation is CASSESTNTEAFF. Together with reference TRBV25-1 and TRBJ1-1, the CDR3 gives the full variable domain: EADIYQTPRYLVIGTGKKITLECSQTMGHDKMYWYQQDPGMELHLIHYSYGVNSTEKGDLSSESTVSRIRTEHFPLTLESARPSHTSQYLCASSESTNTEAFFGQGTRLTVV.

This clonotype was seen at least ten times. The genes are TRBV3-1 and TRBJ2-3; TRBD2 aligns across 8 bases. V shed 1 base, J shed 4 bases, and the junction held 7 bases outside the gene matches. Per germline, CDR1 LGHDT and CDR2 YNNKEL (reference sequence). The CDR3 length is 16 residues. In DNA, the CDR3 is TGTGCCAGCAGCCAAGTTAGCGGGGTTTCGGCAGATACGCAGTATTTT. Its translation is CASSQVSGVSADTQYF.

This clonotype was observed a handful of times. The gene calls are TRBV7-9 and TRBJ2-7; D is ambiguous. Trimming shortened V by 5 bases and J by 2 bases, and 10 bases separated the two germline ends. This CDR3 contains 13 residues. CDR1 is SEHNR and CDR2 is FQNEAQ in the germline V gene (reference sequence). The CDR3: CASSATPAYEQYF. CDR3 coding DNA: TGTGCCAGCAGCGCGACTCCAGCCTACGAGCAGTACTTC.

The chain has TRBV5-1 and TRBJ1-4; 9 positions match TRBD1. Germline CDR1 is SGHRS and CDR2 is YFSETQ. V shed 4 bases and J 8 bases; nucleotides not matched to a gene: 9. The CDR3 has 15 amino acids. In DNA, the CDR3 is TGCGCCAGCAGCCTTTCCTGGACAGGGGAGGAAAAACTGTTTTTT. This gives the protein CASSLSWTGEEKLFF.

The chain combines TRBV2 with TRBJ2-3; 7 bases agree with TRBD2. The CDR3 sequence is 15 residues long. Losses at the gene ends were 6 bases for V and 8 bases for J; bases not matched to a gene: 14. Per the germline V gene, CDR1 is SNHLY and CDR2 is FYNNEI. The CDR3 DNA sequence: TGTGCCAGCAGGCCTCGGCTAGCGGATTTTAGTACGCAGTATTTT. This translates into CASRPRLADFSTQYF.

The J gene is TRBJ1-2, the V gene TRBV24-1; D is possibly TRBD1 (6 bases). The CDR3 contains 15 residues. V lost 4 bases and J 6 bases, leaving 17 bases between the germline ends. The germline V gene has CDR1 KGHDR and CDR2 SFDVKD. The DNA of the CDR3 is TGTGCCACCAGTGACCGGATACAGGGAATCGATGGCTACACCTTC. As protein: CATSDRIQGIDGYTF.

The gene calls are TRBV6-5 and TRBJ2-7; TRBD2 matches at 16 bases. J lost 4 bases, V lost 5 bases, and 11 bases had no gene match. The CDR3 consists of 18 residues. Germline CDR1 and CDR2: MNHEY and SVGAGI. CDR3 sequence: CASSPGLAGGLNLYEQYF. For the CDR3, the DNA is TGTGCCAGCAGTCCGGGACTAGCGGGAGGGCTTAATTTGTACGAGCAGTACTTC.

This clonotype was seen at least ten times. The V call is TRBV5-6, the J call TRBJ2-2; 9 bases agree with TRBD1. Unmatched junction bases numbered 13, after V lost 4 bases and J lost 6 bases. The CDR3 runs 17 residues. Per germline, CDR1 SGHDT and CDR2 YYEEEE. The CDR3 nucleotides read TGTGCCAGCAGCCTTGACCGGGACAGGGTTCTTTCCGGGGAGCTGTTTTTT. Translating gives CASSLDRDRVLSGELFF.

This clonotype came up many times. The chain employs TRBV5-1 and TRBJ2-3; D not certain. Germline V CDR1 and CDR2: SGHRS, YFSETQ. There are 12 residues in the CDR3. V lost 7 bases to trimming and J lost 2 bases, with 8 bases between them. The CDR3 DNA reads as TGCGCCAGCTCGAGTACCACAGATACGCAGTATTTT. It translates to CASSSTTDTQYF.